This T cell receptor beta chain was sequenced for a study of OX40 agonist ivuxolimab in advanced cancers. For context, the study as a whole: Ivuxolimab, which targeted the costimulatory receptor OX40 (CD134), was an agonistic, fully human IgG2 monoclonal antibody. Intravenous ivuxolimab was administered to patients every 2 weeks at six dose levels: 0.01, 0.1, 0.3, 1.5, 3 and 10 mg/kg. Of the roughly 54 patients in dose escalation, around 19 had hepatocellular carcinoma, roughly 15 had melanoma, 9 had renal cell carcinoma and 9 had head and neck cancer. The dose-escalation cohort was almost 85% male with a mean age of around 62 years, ranging from roughly 20 to 80. Patients were allowed to have had prior anti-PD-1, anti-PD-L1 or anti-CTLA-4 therapy, and 40% of the dose-escalation patients had previously received checkpoint inhibitors. Partial responses occurred in three dose-escalation patients: two with cutaneous melanoma and one with hepatocellular carcinoma. Peripheral TCRbeta sequencing was intended to test whether TCR sequence diversity was altered and clonal T-cell expansion was caused by ivuxolimab. The monotherapy dose-escalation portion (N of about 50 patients) of the phase I ivuxolimab trial is reported in the paper.

To sequence the TCRbeta CDR3 region, genomic DNA was isolated from the sorted cells. The immunoSEQ Assay was used to sequence the TCRbeta CDR3 regions. TCRdb carries this immuneACCESS record with in-frame sequences only. Its versions omit some clonotypes, under half of them owing to an unresolved V gene in the studies checked, with the rest unexplained. The sample profile shows tens of thousands of clones; 70% to 90% of them were found once. Clones ranked in the top ten supply approximately 2.6% of the sample. Taken from cysteine to phenylalanine, the CDR3 has 18 residues. Of the read, only the CDR3 DNA is kept; its 54 bases are in frame from base 1. The germline V gene supplies CDR1 SGHAT and CDR2 FQNNGV. The germline V end is reduced by 1 base and the J end by 2 bases; junction bases left unmatched: 12. On the study overall, not on this receptor specifically: The antigen specificity of the peripheral T cells that underwent clonal expansion was not determined. At doses from 0.1 to 3.0 mg/kg, clonal expansion was seen in both CD4+ and CD8+ blood T cells between baseline and week 6. After ivuxolimab, more expanded clones were found on average in CD8+ T cells than in CD4+ T cells. Partial responders in the 0.1-3.0 mg/kg groups had among the lowest normalized peripheral clonal expansion, especially among CD8+ T cells. Low levels of normalized T-cell clonal expansion were also seen in some nonresponding patients.

On this clone itself: What this receptor recognizes is not known. No much larger clone exists at a distance of one base, and base qualities are not known.

Patients with a history of autoimmune disease or receiving systemic immunosuppression were excluded from the trial. Peripheral blood for TCR sequencing was drawn from every dose cohort at baseline, at cycle 4 day 1 and at cycle 7 day 1. Samples came from an open-label, multicenter, first-in-human phase I dose-escalation trial of ivuxolimab. Adults with locally advanced or metastatic melanoma, renal cell, hepatocellular, or head and neck squamous cell carcinoma were enrolled in the trial. Before TCR sequencing, CD4+ T cells and CD8+ T cells were sorted from peripheral blood as separate populations. Sequences were derived from CD4+ or CD8+ T cells sorted from blood, sampled in a trial of the OX40 agonist ivuxolimab. The sequence links TRBV11-2 to TRBJ1-2; 8 central bases correspond to TRBD1. The receptor was derived from an adult with an advanced solid tumor such as melanoma, head and neck, liver or kidney cancer. In nucleotides, the sequence is TGTGCCAGCAGCTTAGGTTACAGGGGGAAGGAGCTAAACTATGGCTACACCTTC. Translated, this is CASSLGYRGKELNYGYTF.